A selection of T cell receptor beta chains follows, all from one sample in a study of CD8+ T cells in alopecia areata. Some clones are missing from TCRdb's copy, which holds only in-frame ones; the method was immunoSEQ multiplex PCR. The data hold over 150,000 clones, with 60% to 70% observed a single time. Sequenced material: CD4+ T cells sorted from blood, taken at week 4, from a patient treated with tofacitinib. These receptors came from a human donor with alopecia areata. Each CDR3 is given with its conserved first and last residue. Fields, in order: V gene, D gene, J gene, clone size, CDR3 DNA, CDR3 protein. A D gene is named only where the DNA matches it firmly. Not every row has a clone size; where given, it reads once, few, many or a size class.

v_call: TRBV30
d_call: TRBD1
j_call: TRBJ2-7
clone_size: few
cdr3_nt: TGTGCCTGGACCCAGGGGGCCCATATGGAGCAGTACTTC
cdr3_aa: CAWTQGAHMEQYF

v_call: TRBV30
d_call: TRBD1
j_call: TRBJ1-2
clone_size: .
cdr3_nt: TGTGCCTGGACGCCCGGACAGGGGACCTATGGCTACACCTTC
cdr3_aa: CAWTPGQGTYGYTF

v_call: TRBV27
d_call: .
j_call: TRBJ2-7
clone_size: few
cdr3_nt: TGTGCCAGCAGTTCCCCGCGGGGACCCCTGCTCGAGCAGTACTTC
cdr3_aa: CASSSPRGPLLEQYF

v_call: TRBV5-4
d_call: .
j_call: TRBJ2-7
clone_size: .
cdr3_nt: TGTGCCAGCAGCTACGGCGACGGAGGCGAGCAGTACTTC
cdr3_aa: CASSYGDGGEQYF

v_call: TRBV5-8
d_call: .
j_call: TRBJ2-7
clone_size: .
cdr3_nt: TGTGCCAGCAGCTTACCTACAGGCCGCCGGTCCTACGAGCAGTACTTC
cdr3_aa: CASSLPTGRRSYEQYF

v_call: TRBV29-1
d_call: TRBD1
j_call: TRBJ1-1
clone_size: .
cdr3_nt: TGCAGCGCCCGGACAGGGGGAAACACTGAAGCTTTCTTT
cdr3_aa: CSARTGGNTEAFF

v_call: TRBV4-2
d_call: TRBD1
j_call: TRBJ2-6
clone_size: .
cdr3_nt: TGTGCCAGCAGCGAAAGACAGGGAACCGGGGCCAACGTCCTGACTTTC
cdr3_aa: CASSERQGTGANVLTF

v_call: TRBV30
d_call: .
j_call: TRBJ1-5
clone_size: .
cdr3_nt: TGTGCCTGGAGTCTGCGCTATATTGGCAATCAGCCCCAGCATTTT
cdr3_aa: CAWSLRYIGNQPQHF

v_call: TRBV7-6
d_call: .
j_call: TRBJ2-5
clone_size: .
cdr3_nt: TGTGCCAGCACCTCAGGGGCAGGGGCGAGAGAGACCCAGTACTTC
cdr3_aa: CASTSGAGARETQYF

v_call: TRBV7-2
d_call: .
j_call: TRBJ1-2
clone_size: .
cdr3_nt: TGTGCCAGCAGCCCCCGACTCCAAGGGGGAAAATCCTATGGCTACACCTTC
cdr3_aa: CASSPRLQGGKSYGYTF

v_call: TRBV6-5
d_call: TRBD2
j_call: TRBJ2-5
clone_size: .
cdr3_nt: TGTGCCAGCTCTAGCGGGGCCCAAAAGGGGACCCAGTACTTC
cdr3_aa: CASSSGAQKGTQYF

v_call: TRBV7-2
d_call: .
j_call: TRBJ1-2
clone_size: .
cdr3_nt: TGTGCCAGCAGTTCAGGGAGGGCGTATGGCTACACCTTC
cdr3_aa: CASSSGRAYGYTF

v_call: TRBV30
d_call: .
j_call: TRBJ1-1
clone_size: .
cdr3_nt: TGTGCCTGGAGTGTCTCAGCGAACACTGAAGCTTTCTTT
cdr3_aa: CAWSVSANTEAFF

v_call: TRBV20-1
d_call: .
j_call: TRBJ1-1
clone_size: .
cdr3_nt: TGCAGTGCCCCGCGGACCCCGCGGGCTTTCTTT
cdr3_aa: CSAPRTPRAFF

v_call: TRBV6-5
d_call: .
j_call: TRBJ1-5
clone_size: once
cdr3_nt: TGTGCCAGCAGGAGCCCGGGGCAGCCCCAGCATTTT
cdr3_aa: CASRSPGQPQHF

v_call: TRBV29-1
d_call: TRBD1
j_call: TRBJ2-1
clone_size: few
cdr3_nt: TGCAGCGTTGGGTGGTGGGGACAGGGGAGCCACAATGAGCAGTTCTTC
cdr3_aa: CSVGWWGQGSHNEQFF

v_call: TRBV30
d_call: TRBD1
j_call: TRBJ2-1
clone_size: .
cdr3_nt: TGTGCCTGGAGTGACACAGGGGCCCCCTACAATGAGCAGTTCTTC
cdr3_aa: CAWSDTGAPYNEQFF

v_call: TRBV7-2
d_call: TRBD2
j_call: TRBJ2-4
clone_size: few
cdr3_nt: TGTGCCAGCAGCCTGGGGACTAGCGGGAACATTCAGTACTTC
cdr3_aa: CASSLGTSGNIQYF

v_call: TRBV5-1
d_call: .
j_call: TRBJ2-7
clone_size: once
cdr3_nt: TGCGCCAGCGCGGCCAGGGGATTCTCCTACGAGCAGTACTTC
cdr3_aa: CASAARGFSYEQYF

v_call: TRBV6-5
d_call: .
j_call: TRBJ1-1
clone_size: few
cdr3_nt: TGTGCCAGCACCTACGGGGGAGGTACTGAAGCTTTCTTT
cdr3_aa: CASTYGGGTEAFF

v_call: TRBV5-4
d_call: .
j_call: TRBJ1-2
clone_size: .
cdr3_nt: TGTGCCAGCAGCTTGGGGACAGTTCCTAACTATGGCTACACCTTC
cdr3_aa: CASSLGTVPNYGYTF

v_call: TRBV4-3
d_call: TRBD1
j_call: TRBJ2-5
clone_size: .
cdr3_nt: TGCGCCAGCAGCCAAGCGACAGGGGGCCTCGAGACCCAGTACTTC
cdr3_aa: CASSQATGGLETQYF

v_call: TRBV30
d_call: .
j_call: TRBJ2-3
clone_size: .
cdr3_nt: TGTGCCTGGAGTGTACTAAGCCCCTTAGGGCAAGGGCAGTATTTT
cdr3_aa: CAWSVLSPLGQGQYF

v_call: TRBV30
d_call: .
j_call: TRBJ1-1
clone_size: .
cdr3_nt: TGTGCCTGGAAACGGGCCGAAGCTTTCTTT
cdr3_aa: CAWKRAEAFF